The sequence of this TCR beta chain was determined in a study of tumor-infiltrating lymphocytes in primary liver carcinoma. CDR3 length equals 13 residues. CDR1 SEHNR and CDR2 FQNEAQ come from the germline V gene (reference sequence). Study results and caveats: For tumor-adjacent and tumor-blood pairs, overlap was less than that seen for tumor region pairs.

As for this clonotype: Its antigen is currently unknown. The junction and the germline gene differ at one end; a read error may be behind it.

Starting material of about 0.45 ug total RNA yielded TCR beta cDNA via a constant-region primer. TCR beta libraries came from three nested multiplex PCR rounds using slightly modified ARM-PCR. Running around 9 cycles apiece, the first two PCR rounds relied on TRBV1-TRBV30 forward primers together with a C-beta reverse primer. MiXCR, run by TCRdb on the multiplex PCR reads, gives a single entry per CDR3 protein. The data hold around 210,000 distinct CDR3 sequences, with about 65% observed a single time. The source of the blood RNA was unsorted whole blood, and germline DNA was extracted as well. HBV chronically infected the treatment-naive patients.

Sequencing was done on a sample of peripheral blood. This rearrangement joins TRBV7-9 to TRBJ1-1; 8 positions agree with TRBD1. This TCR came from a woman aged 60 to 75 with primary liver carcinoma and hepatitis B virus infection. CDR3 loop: CTSRDRGNTEAFF. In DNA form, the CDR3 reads TGTACCAGCAGAGACAGGGGGAACACTGAAGCTTTCTTT.